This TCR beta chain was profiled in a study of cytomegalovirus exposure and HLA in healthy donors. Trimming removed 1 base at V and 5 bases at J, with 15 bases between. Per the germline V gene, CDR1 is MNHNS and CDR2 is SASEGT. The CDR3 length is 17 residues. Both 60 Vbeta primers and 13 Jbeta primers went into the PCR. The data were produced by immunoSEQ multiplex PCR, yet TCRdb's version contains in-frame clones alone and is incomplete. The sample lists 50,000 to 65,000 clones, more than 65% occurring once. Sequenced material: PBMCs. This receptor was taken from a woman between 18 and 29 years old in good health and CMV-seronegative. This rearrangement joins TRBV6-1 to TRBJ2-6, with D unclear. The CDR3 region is CASSEGWQAVRANVLTF. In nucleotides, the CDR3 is TGTGCCAGCAGTGAAGGGTGGCAGGCAGTCCGGGCCAACGTCCTGACTTTC.